This entry lists 2 T cell receptor beta chains sequenced from one sample in a study of shared clonotypes between healthy human individuals. Profiled with immunoSEQ multiplex PCR; TCRdb holds only in-frame clones, not every one. This sample carries about 680,000 clones, about 90% of them seen once, and the ten largest clones take 24%. Only CD45RO-negative cells positively selected for CCR7 counted as naive CD8 cells, so terminally differentiated effector memory CD45RA+ cells were excluded. The sample taken for sequencing was naive CD8+ T cells sorted from blood. Receptors originate from a man between 25 and 39 years old in good health.

This clone came up many times. The rearrangement links TRBV11-2 to TRBJ1-2, with 10 bases matching TRBD1. The CDR3 runs to 13 residues. V shed 5 bases, J shed 6 bases, and the junction held 3 bases outside the gene matches. The germline V gene encodes CDR1 SGHAT and CDR2 FQNNGV. The CDR3 sequence: CASSGQGGDGYTF. The CDR3 bases are TGTGCCAGCAGCGGACAGGGGGGCGATGGCTACACCTTC.

As DNA, the CDR3 is TGCGCCAGCAGCCTTGAGGTCCAGGGACTAGCGGGAGAATACGAGCAGTACTTC. Translation: CASSLEVQGLAGEYEQYF. V is TRBV5-1 and J is TRBJ2-7, with 14 bases lining up with TRBD2. The CDR3 has 18 residues. CDR1 and CDR2 from the germline V gene are SGHRS and YFSETQ. With 4 bases clipped from V and 4 bases from J, the junction kept 13 bases outside the gene matches.